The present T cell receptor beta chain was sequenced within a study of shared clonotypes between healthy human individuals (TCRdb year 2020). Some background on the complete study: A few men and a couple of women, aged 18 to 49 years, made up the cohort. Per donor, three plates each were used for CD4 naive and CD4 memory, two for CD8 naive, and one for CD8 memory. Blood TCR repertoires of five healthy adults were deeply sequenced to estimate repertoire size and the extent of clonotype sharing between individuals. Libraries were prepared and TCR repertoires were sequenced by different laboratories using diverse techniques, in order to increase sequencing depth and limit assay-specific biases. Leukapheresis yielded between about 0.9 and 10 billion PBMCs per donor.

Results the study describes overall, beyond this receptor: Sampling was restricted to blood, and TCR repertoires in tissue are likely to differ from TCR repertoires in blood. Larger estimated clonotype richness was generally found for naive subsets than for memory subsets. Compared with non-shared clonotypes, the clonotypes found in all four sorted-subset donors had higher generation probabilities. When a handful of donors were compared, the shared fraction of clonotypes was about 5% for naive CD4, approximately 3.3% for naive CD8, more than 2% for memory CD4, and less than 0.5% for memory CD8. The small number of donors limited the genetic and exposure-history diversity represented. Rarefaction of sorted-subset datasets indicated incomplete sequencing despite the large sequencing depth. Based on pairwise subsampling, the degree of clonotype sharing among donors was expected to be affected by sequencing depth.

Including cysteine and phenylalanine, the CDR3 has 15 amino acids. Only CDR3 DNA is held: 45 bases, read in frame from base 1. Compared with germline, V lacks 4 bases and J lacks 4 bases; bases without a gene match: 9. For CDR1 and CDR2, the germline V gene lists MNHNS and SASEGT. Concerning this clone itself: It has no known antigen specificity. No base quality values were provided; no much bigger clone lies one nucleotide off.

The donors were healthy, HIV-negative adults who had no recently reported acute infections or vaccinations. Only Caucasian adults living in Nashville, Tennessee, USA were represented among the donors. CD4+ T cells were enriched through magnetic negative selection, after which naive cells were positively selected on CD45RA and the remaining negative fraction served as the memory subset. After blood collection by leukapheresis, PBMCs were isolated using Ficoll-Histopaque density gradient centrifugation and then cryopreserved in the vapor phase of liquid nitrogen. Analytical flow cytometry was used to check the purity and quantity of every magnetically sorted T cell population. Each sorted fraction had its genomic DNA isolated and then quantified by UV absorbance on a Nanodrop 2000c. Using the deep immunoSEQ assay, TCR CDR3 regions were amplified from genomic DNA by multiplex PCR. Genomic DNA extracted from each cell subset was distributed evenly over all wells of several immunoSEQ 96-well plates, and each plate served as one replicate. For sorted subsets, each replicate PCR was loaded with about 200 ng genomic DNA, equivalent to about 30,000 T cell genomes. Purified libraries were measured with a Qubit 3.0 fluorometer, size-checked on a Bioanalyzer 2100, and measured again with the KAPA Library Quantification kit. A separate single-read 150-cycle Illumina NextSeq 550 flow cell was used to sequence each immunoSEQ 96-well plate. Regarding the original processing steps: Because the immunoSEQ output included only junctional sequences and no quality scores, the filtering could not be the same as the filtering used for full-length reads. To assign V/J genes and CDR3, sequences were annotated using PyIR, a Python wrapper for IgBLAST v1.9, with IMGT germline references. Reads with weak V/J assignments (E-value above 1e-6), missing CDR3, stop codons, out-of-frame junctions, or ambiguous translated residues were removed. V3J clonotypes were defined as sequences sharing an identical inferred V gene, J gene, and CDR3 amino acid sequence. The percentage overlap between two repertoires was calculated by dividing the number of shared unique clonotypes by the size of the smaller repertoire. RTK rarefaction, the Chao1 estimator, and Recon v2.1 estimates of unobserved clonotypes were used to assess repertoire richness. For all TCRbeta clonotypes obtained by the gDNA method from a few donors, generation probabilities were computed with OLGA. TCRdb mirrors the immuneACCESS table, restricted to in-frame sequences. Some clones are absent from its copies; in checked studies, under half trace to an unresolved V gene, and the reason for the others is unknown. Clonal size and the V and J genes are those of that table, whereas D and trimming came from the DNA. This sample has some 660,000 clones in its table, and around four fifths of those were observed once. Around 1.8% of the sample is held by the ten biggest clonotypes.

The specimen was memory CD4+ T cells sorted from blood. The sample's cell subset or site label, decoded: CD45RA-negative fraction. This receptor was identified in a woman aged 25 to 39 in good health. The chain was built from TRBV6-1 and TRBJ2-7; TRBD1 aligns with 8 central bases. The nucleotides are TGTGCCAGCAGTGTAAACCAGGGGGCGGAGTACGAGCAGTACTTC. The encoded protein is CASSVNQGAEYEQYF.